Detailed here is one T cell receptor (beta chain). What it binds is unknown. TCR beta CDR3 regions were amplified from RNA. A first-round RT-PCR of the TCR CDR3 used the HTBI primer set. TCRdb re-derived calls from the multiplex PCR reads in MiXCR, one entry per CDR3 protein. The table shows approximately 350,000 distinct CDR3 sequences, with roughly 15% occurring only once. These data are taken from a study of T cells in Graves' hyperthyroidism and ophthalmopathy. Study conclusions and caveats: Appearing also in blood were most of the thyroid clonotypes expanded above 0.001.

The CDR3 runs to 16 residues. V lost 4 bases, J lost 4 bases, and 19 bases lay in between. This sequence joins TRBV12-3 or TRBV12-4 and TRBJ1-2, with D perhaps matching TRBD1 (6 bases). Material for sequencing was blood. This TCR came from a woman aged 60-70 years with Graves' ophthalmopathy. CDR3 in amino acids: CASSWEVTGASYGYTF. CDR3 DNA sequence: TGTGCCAGCAGTTGGGAAGTGACAGGAGCCTCCTATGGCTACACCTTC.